This T cell receptor beta chain came from a study of T cell responses to AZD1222 COVID-19 vaccine. The protocol was immunoSEQ multiplex PCR, while the TCRdb copy is restricted to in-frame clones and leaves out a portion. The table records 150,000 to 200,000 clones, about 92% of them present only once. Germline trimming cut 4 bases from V and 4 bases from J; bases unmatched to any gene: 2. In germline, CDR1 is SGHRS, CDR2 YFSETQ. This CDR3 has 16 amino acids. General study points: Repertoires were collected only later (after the peak T cell response had occurred). Unmutated variant regions are reportedly targeted by nearly half of spike-specific TCRs.

Notes on this clone: Its target is unknown.

The receptor's source is an adult in good health. This chain links TRBV5-1 with TRBJ2-2, with TRBD2 matching 15 bases. Here the sequenced sample was peripheral blood, taken on day 0 of AZD1222 vaccination. The CDR3 sequence is CASSRTSGGATGELFF. CDR3 nucleotides: TGCGCCAGCAGCCGGACTAGCGGGGGGGCCACCGGGGAGCTGTTTTTT.